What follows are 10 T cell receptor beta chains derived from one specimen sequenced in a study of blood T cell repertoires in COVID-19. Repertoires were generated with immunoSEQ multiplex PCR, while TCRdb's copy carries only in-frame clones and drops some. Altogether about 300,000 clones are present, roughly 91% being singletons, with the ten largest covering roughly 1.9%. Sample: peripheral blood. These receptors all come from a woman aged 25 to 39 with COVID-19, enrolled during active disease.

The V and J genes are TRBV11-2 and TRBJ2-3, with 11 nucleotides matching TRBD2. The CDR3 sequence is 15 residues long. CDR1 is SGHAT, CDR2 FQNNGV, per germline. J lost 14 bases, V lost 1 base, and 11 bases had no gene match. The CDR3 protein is CASSLGSGGVWDPYF. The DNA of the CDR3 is TGTGCCAGCAGCTTAGGTAGCGGGGGGGTATGGGACCCGTATTTT.

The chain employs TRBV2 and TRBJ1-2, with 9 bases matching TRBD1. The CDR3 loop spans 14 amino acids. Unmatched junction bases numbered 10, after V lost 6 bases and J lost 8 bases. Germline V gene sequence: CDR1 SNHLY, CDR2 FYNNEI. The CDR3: CASSPGQGLWGYTF. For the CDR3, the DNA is TGTGCCAGCAGCCCGGGACAGGGTCTTTGGGGCTACACCTTC.

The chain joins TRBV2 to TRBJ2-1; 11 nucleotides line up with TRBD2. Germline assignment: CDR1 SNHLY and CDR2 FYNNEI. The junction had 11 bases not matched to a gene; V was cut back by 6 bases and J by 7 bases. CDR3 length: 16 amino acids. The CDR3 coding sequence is TGTGCCAGCAGGGTATGGCTAGCGGGGGGAAAGAATGAGCAGTTCTTC. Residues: CASRVWLAGGKNEQFF.

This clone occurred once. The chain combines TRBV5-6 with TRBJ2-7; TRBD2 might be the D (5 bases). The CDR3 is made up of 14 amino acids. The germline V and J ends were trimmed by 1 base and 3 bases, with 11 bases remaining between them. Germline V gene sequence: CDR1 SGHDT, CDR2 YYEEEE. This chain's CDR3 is CASSLFTGVYEQYF. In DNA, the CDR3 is TGTGCCAGCAGCTTGTTTACCGGGGTCTACGAGCAGTACTTC.

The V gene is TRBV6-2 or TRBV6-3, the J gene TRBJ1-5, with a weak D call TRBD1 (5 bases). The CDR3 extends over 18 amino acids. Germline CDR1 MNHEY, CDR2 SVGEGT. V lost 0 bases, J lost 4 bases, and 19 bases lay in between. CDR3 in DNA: TGTGCCAGCAGTTACTCGATGGGTCTGGGGGAGGGAAATCAGCCCCAGCATTTT. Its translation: CASSYSMGLGEGNQPQHF.

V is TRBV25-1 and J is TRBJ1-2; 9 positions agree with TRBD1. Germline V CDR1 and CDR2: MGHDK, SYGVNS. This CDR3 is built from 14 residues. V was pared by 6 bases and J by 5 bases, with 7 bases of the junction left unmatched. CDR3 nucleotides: TGTGCCAGCAGCGACGACAGGGGGGGTTATGGCTACACCTTC. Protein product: CASSDDRGGYGYTF.

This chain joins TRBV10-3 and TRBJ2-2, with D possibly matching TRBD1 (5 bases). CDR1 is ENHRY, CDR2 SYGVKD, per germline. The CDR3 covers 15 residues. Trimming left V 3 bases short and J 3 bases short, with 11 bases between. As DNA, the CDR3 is TGTGCCATCAGTGACTCAGGGATGGACACCGGGGAGCTGTTTTTT. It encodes CAISDSGMDTGELFF.

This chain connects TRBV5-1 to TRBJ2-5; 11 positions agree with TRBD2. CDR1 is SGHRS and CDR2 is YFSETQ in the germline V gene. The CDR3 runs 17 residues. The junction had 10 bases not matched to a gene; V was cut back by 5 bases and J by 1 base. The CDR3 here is CASSRTPGLAVQETQYF. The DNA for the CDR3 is TGCGCCAGCAGTCGCACGCCGGGACTAGCGGTCCAAGAGACCCAGTACTTC.

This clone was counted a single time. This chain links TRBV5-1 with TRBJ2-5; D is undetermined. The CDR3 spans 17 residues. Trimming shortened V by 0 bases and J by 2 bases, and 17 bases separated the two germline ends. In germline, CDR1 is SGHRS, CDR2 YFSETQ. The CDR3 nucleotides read TGCGCCAGCAGCTTGGCCCGAGGCCCGTTATGGCAAGAGACCCAGTACTTC. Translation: CASSLARGPLWQETQYF.

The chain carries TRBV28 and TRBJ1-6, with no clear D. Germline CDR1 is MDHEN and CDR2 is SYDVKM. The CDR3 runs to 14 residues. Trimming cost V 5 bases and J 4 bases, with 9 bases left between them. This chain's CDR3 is CASSPQQYNSPLHF. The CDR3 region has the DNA TGTGCCAGCAGTCCCCAACAGTATAATTCACCCCTCCACTTT.